These 26 T cell receptor beta chains were sequenced from one sample in a study of blood T cell repertoires in COVID-19. Data came from immunoSEQ multiplex PCR; TCRdb stores just in-frame clones and leaves some out. The data hold about 180,000 clones, with around 83% observed a single time. Sequenced material: peripheral blood. These receptors all stem from a woman aged 70-85 years with COVID-19, enrolled during active disease.

The chain has TRBV19 and TRBJ1-2, with D possibly being TRBD1 (6 bases). This CDR3 region has 15 residues. V lost 7 bases and J 0 bases, leaving 15 bases between the germline ends. The germline gives CDR1 LNHDA, CDR2 SQIVND (reference sequence). CDR3 amino acids: CASTLDRAPNYGYTF. The CDR3 DNA sequence: TGTGCCAGTACCTTGGACAGAGCACCTAACTATGGCTACACCTTC.

The V gene is TRBV7-8, the J gene TRBJ1-1; the D is unclear. V lost 4 bases to trimming and J lost 0 bases, with 12 bases between them. CDR3 length: 15 amino acids. Germline CDR1 is SGHVS and CDR2 is FQNEAQ. The CDR3 bases are TGTGCCAGCAGCTGGTCCGGTTCGGTGAACACTGAAGCTTTCTTT. This encodes CASSWSGSVNTEAFF.

The V call is TRBV7-2, the J call TRBJ1-5; D gene uncertain. V gave up 3 bases and J gave up 2 bases, with 17 bases separating them. The CDR3 extends over 17 amino acids. CDR1 SGHTA and CDR2 FQGNSA come from the germline V gene. The CDR3 DNA reads TGTGCCAGCAGCTTGTCCCAGTCGTACTATGGCAATCAGCCCCAGCATTTT. Its protein is CASSLSQSYYGNQPQHF.

This clone occurred a few times. The CDR3, as DNA: TGTGCCAGCAGCCAAGGGCTGAACTATGGCTACACCTTC. It yields the protein CASSQGLNYGYTF. This sequence joins TRBV14 and TRBJ1-2; D remains unclear. This CDR3 spans 13 amino acids. V was shortened by 1 base and J by 2 bases, with 5 bases between the two germline ends. The germline V gene has CDR1 SGHDN and CDR2 FVKESK.

The CDR3 region has the DNA TGTGCCTGGAGTCCGCCAGGGCCTATGAACACTGAAGCTTTCTTT. Amino acid sequence: CAWSPPGPMNTEAFF. The V call is TRBV30, the J call TRBJ1-1; D is perhaps TRBD1 (5 bases). Deletions cut 2 bases from V and 0 bases from J, with 13 bases between. In germline, CDR1 is GTSNPN, CDR2 SVGIG (reference sequence). The CDR3 totals 15 residues.

The chain is built from TRBV3-1 (or the pseudogene TRBV3-2) and TRBJ2-4, with D perhaps matching TRBD2 (6 bases). In germline, CDR1 is LGHDT, CDR2 YNNKEL (reference sequence). Trimming shortened V by 3 bases and J by 8 bases, and 11 bases separated the two germline ends. This CDR3 comprises 13 residues. CDR3 amino acids: CASSHTGVHIQYF. The DNA of the CDR3 is TGTGCCAGCAGCCATACGGGAGTACACATTCAGTACTTC.

The chain links TRBV5-6 to TRBJ2-3; 8 nucleotides align to TRBD2. The germline V gene encodes CDR1 SGHDT and CDR2 YYEEEE. The CDR3 sequence is 15 residues long. J was trimmed by 5 bases and V by 4 bases; bases with no gene match: 9. In DNA, the CDR3 is TGTGCCAGCAGCCTTCCGGGACTAGGCCAAGATACGCAGTATTTT. Amino acids: CASSLPGLGQDTQYF.

This clone has just one count. The gene calls are TRBV3-1 (or the pseudogene TRBV3-2) and TRBJ2-7; a possible D gene is TRBD2 (6 bases). The CDR3 spans 14 residues. The germline V gene has CDR1 LGHDT and CDR2 YNNKEL (reference sequence). V was clipped by 7 bases and J by 0 bases, with 13 bases between them. The CDR3 DNA sequence: TGTGCCAGCACCCCCCTAGCGAACTCCTACGAGCAGTACTTC. As protein: CASTPLANSYEQYF.

The chain links TRBV13 to TRBJ2-1; D ambiguous. CDR3 length: 14 amino acids. Trimming cost V 2 bases and J 5 bases, with 10 bases left between them. CDR1 is PRHDT, CDR2 FYEKMQ, per germline (reference sequence). This CDR3 is CASSLRLADNEQFF. The CDR3 DNA is TGTGCCAGCAGCTTAAGATTAGCTGACAATGAGCAGTTCTTC.

As concerns this clone: Other DNA sequences from this sample encode an identical CDR3 as well. The chain combines TRBV5-4 with TRBJ2-5; TRBD1 aligns across 8 bases. With V trimmed by 4 bases and J by 3 bases, 2 bases remained unmatched. Germline CDR1 SGHNT, CDR2 YYREEE (reference sequence). This CDR3 comprises 13 residues. The CDR3 DNA reads TGTGCCAGCAGCCTGGACAGGGAAGAGACCCAGTACTTC. This encodes CASSLDREETQYF.

The chain uses TRBV19 and TRBJ1-6; maybe TRBD1 (6 bases). Trimming removed 5 bases at V and 10 bases at J, with 12 bases between. CDR1 is LNHDA and CDR2 is SQIVND in the germline V gene (reference sequence). The CDR3 length is 13 residues. CDR3 residues: CASSDRQESPLHF. For the CDR3, the DNA is TGTGCCAGTAGTGACCGACAGGAATCACCCCTCCACTTT.

The rearrangement links TRBV18 to TRBJ2-1; 10 bases match TRBD2. The J segment lost 8 bases and the V segment lost 3 bases, leaving 10 bases of the junction unmatched. The CDR3 contains 16 residues. The germline V gene has CDR1 KGHSH and CDR2 LQKENI. The CDR3 DNA sequence: TGTGCCAGCTCACCCCCCGGGACTAGCGTCCGCCATGAGCAGTTCTTC. Encoded protein: CASSPPGTSVRHEQFF. Supplemented by reference TRBV18 and TRBJ2-1, the full variable domain reads NAGVMQNPRHLVRRRGQEARLRCSPMKGHSHVYWYRQLPEEGLKFMVYLQKENIIDESGMPKERFSAEFPKEGPSILRIQQVVRGDSAAYFCASSPPGTSVRHEQFFGPGTRLTVL.

V gene TRBV29-1 combines with J gene TRBJ2-3, with TRBD2 identical over 8 bases. Germline V gene lookup returns CDR1 SQVTM and CDR2 ANQGSEA. V gave up 3 bases and J gave up 1 base; unmatched junction bases: 12. The CDR3 runs to 17 residues. The CDR3 loop is CSVDLAGPPWGTDTQYF. The CDR3 DNA sequence: TGCAGCGTTGACCTAGCGGGCCCCCCCTGGGGCACAGATACGCAGTATTTT.

V is TRBV28 and J is TRBJ2-7, with 10 bases that match TRBD1. The CDR3 sequence is 14 residues long. The trim removed 2 bases at V and 8 bases at J, leaving 6 bases unmatched. CDR1 is MDHEN, CDR2 SYDVKM, per germline. CDR3: CASSLGGQGRKQYF. In DNA form, the CDR3 reads TGTGCCAGCAGTTTAGGGGGACAGGGGAGGAAGCAGTACTTC.

The chain couples TRBV6-5 to TRBJ2-1; 11 nucleotides agree with TRBD2. V lost 4 bases and J lost 7; bases outside the gene matches: 6. The length of the CDR3 is 15 residues. Germline loops: CDR1 MNHEY, CDR2 SVGAGI. CDR3 DNA sequence: TGTGCCAGCAGTTCAACCGGGACTAGCGGTAATGAGCAGTTCTTC. Its translation is CASSSTGTSGNEQFF.

The gene calls are TRBV19 and TRBJ1-1; D possibly corresponds to TRBD1 (6 bases). The CDR3 sequence is 16 residues long. V lost 5 bases, J lost 0 bases, and 16 bases lay in between. Germline CDR1 and CDR2: LNHDA and SQIVND (reference sequence). The CDR3 coding sequence is TGTGCCAGTAGTCCCGGGACTAAGGGGGTGAACACTGAAGCTTTCTTT. Protein: CASSPGTKGVNTEAFF.

The genes are TRBV9 and TRBJ2-1; D unclear. Trimming took off 4 bases at V and 0 bases at J, with 11 bases between the two ends. This CDR3 is built from 15 residues. CDR1 is SGDLS, CDR2 YYNGEE, per germline. As DNA, the CDR3 is TGTGCCAGCAGCACCGGAGCGAGCTCCTACAATGAGCAGTTCTTC. Protein product: CASSTGASSYNEQFF.

The genes are TRBV15 and TRBJ2-7, with a tentative D call TRBD2 (7 bases). The CDR3 spans 16 residues. Trimming shortened V by 3 bases and J by 2 bases, and 17 bases separated the two germline ends. CDR1 and CDR2 (germline): LNHNV, YYDKDF (reference sequence). The CDR3 spells CATSRGGGERTYEQYF. CDR3 nucleotide sequence: TGTGCCACCAGCAGGGGAGGGGGGGAGAGGACCTACGAGCAGTACTTC.

The chain employs TRBV28 and TRBJ1-4; D possibly corresponds to TRBD1 (6 bases). This CDR3 comprises 15 residues. Germline CDR1 and CDR2: MDHEN and SYDVKM. V was cut by 1 base and J by 8 bases, with 14 bases left in between. Here the CDR3 DNA reads TGTGCCAGCAGTTTATTTCAAACAGGGTACGAAAAACTGTTTTTT. It translates to CASSLFQTGYEKLFF.

The chain is built from TRBV20-1 and TRBJ2-7, with a weak D call TRBD2 (6 bases). In germline, CDR1 is DFQATT, CDR2 SNEGSKA (reference sequence). CDR3 length equals 16 residues. V shed 3 bases and J shed 2 bases, with 20 bases lying between them. The CDR3 loop is CSASSLADNNPYEQYF. The CDR3 DNA reads TGCAGTGCTAGTAGCTTAGCGGACAATAATCCCTACGAGCAGTACTTC.

The rearrangement joins TRBV18 to TRBJ2-5; 9 nucleotides agree with TRBD1. CDR1 and CDR2 from the germline V gene are KGHSH and LQKENI. V shed 5 bases and J 3 bases; nucleotides not matched to a gene: 4. The CDR3 runs 14 residues. This chain's CDR3 is CASSSWTGEETQYF. The CDR3 DNA follows: TGTGCCAGCTCATCTTGGACAGGGGAAGAGACCCAGTACTTC.

This CDR3 is CASSLGQGVRQSYEQYF. The DNA of the CDR3 is TGTGCCAGCAGCTTGGGACAGGGGGTACGCCAGTCCTACGAGCAGTACTTC. The chain is built from TRBV5-4 and TRBJ2-7; TRBD1 matches at 9 bases. The CDR3 has 17 amino acids. V shed 0 bases, J shed 1 base, and the junction held 8 bases outside the gene matches. Germline CDR1 and CDR2: SGHNT and YYREEE (reference sequence).

The chain couples TRBV10-3 to TRBJ1-1; D might be TRBD1 (5 bases). The CDR3 has 12 residues. Germline-derived CDR1 and CDR2 are ENHRY and SYGVKD. CDR3: CGGRGPNTEAFF. The CDR3 nucleotides read TGTGGGGGTAGGGGCCCGAACACTGAAGCTTTCTTT.

The V call is TRBV5-1, the J call TRBJ2-7; TRBD1 is a possible D gene (5 bases). Trimming pared 5 bases from V and 6 bases from J, leaving 12 bases between. This CDR3 contains 12 residues. Germline loops: CDR1 SGHRS, CDR2 YFSETQ. Here the CDR3 reads CASRMDKVEQYF. The CDR3 DNA reads as TGCGCCAGCAGAATGGACAAAGTCGAGCAGTACTTC.

V and J are TRBV5-4 and TRBJ2-7, with D possibly TRBD1 on 6 matching bases. V was trimmed by 0 bases and J by 5 bases, leaving 15 bases between them. There are 15 residues in the CDR3. Germline V CDR1 and CDR2: SGHNT, YYREEE (reference sequence). CDR3 residues: CASSLAGTGKNEQYF. The DNA of the CDR3 is TGTGCCAGCAGCTTGGCCGGCACAGGGAAGAACGAGCAGTACTTC.

The gene calls are TRBV24-1 and TRBJ2-7, with D tentatively TRBD2 (5 bases). This CDR3 contains 14 residues. V was cut by 6 bases and J by 4 bases, with 15 bases left in between. Germline CDR1 reads KGHDR; CDR2 reads SFDVKD. Written as DNA, the CDR3 is TGTGCCACCAGTATCCAGCGGTTATCATACGAGCAGTACTTC. Encoded protein: CATSIQRLSYEQYF.